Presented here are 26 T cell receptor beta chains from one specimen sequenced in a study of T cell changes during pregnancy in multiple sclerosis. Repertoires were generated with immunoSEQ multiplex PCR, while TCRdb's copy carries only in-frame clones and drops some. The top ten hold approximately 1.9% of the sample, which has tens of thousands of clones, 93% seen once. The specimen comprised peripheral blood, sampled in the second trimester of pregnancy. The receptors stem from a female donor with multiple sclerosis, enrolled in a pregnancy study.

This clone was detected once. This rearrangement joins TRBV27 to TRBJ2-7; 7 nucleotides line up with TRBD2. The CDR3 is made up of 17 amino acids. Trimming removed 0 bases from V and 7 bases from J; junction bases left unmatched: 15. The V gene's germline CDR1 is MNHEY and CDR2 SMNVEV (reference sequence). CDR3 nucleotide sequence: TGTGCCAGCAGTTTATCTAGGGAGCTAGCGGCCCCGGGGGAGCAGTACTTC. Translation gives CASSLSRELAAPGEQYF.

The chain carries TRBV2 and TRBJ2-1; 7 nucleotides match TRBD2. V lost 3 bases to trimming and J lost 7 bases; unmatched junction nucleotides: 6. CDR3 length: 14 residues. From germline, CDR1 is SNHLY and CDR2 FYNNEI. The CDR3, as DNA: TGTGCCAGCAGTGACGGGACTAAAAGGAATGAGCAGTTCTTC. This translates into CASSDGTKRNEQFF.

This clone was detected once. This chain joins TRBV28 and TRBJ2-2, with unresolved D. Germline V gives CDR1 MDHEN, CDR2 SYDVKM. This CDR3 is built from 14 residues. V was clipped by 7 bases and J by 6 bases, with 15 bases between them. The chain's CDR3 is CASIPGPSPGELFF. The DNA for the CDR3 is TGTGCCAGCATCCCTGGGCCCAGCCCCGGGGAGCTGTTTTTT.

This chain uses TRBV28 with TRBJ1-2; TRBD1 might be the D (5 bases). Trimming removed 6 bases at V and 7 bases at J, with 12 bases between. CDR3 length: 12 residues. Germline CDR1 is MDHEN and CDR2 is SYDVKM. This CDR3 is CASRGFRAGYTF. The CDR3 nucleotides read TGTGCCAGCAGGGGGTTCAGGGCTGGCTACACCTTC.

Here the CDR3 DNA reads TGCGCCAGCAGCCCCCGACGAGCGGGAGACACCGGGGAGCTGTTTTTT. Protein: CASSPRRAGDTGELFF. The V gene is TRBV5-1, the J gene TRBJ2-2; 8 bases align to TRBD2. Per germline, CDR1 SGHRS and CDR2 YFSETQ. V trimming: 4 bases; J trimming: 3 bases; junction bases outside the gene matches: 8. CDR3 size: 16 residues.

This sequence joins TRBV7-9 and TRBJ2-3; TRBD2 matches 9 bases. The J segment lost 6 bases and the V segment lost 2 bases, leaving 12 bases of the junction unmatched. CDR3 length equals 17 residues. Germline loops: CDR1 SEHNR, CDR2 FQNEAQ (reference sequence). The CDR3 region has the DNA TGTGCCAGCAGCTTACGACTATTGCGGGAGGGGTTCGATACGCAGTATTTT. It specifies CASSLRLLREGFDTQYF. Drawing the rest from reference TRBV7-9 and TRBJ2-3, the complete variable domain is DTGVSQNPRHKITKRGQNVTFRCDPISEHNRLYWYRQTLGQGPEFLTYFQNEAQLEKSRLLSDRFSAERPKGSFSTLEIQRTEQGDSAMYLCASSLRLLREGFDTQYFGPGTRLTVL.

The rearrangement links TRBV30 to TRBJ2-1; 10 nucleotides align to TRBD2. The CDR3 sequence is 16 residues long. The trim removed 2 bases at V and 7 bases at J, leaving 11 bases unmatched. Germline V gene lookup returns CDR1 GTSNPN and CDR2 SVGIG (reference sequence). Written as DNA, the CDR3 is TGTGCCTGGAGTACACTAGCGGGAACCCTTGGGAATGAGCAGTTCTTC. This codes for CAWSTLAGTLGNEQFF.

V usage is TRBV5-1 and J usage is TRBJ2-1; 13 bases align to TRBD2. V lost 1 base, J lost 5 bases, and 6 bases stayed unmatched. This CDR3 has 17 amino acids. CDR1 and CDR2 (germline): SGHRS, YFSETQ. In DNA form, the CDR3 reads TGCGCCAGCAGCTTGTTTACTAGCGGGAGGGCTCACAATGAGCAGTTCTTC. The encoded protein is CASSLFTSGRAHNEQFF. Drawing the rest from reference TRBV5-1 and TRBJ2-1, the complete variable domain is KAGVTQTPRYLIKTRGQQVTLSCSPISGHRSVSWYQQTPGQGLQFLFEYFSETQRNKGNFPGRFSGRQFSNSRSEMNVSTLELGDSALYLCASSLFTSGRAHNEQFFGPGTRLTVL.

The CDR3 DNA follows: TGCGCCAGCAGCCTACGCGGGGACAGAGACGCGAACACCGGGGAGCTGTTTTTT. Translating it yields CASSLRGDRDANTGELFF. This chain uses TRBV5-1 with TRBJ2-2, with D perhaps matching TRBD1 (7 bases). Germline CDR1 is SGHRS and CDR2 is YFSETQ. This CDR3 has 18 residues. Deletions cut 4 bases from V and 0 bases from J, with 19 bases between.

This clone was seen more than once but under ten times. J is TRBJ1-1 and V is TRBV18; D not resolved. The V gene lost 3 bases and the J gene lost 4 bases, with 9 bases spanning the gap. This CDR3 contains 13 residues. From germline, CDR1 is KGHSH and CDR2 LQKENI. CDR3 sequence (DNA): TGTGCCAGCTCACCGTCGAGAAGCACTGAAGCTTTCTTT. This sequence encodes CASSPSRSTEAFF.

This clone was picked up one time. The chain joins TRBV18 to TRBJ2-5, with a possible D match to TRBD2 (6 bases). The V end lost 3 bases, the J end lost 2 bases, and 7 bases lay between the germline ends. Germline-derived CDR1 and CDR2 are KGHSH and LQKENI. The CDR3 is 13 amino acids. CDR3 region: CASSPGTQETQYF. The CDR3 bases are TGTGCCAGCTCACCGGGGACTCAAGAGACCCAGTACTTC.

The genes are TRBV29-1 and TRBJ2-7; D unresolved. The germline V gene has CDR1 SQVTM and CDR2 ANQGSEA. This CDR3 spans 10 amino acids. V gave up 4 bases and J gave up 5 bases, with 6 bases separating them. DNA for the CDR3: TGCAGCGTTGTGAGAGACGAGCAGTACTTC. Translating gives CSVVRDEQYF.

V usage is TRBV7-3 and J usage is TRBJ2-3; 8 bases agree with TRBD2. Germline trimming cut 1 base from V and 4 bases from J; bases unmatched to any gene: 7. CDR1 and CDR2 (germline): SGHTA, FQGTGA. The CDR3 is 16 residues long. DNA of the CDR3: TGTGCCAGCAGCTTAATGTCGGGAGGGCCTGCAGATACGCAGTATTTT. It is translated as CASSLMSGGPADTQYF.

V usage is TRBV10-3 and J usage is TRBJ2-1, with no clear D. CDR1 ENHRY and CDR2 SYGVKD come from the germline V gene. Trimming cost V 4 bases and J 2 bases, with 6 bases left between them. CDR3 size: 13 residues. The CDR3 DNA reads TGTGCCATCAGTGTGAGTCCCTACAATGAGCAGTTCTTC. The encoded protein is CAISVSPYNEQFF.

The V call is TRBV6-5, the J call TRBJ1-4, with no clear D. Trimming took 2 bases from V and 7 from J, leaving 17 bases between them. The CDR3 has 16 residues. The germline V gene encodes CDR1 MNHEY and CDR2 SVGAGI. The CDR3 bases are TGTGCCAGCAGTTACCGCAGCTTGGCCGCGGGTGAAAAACTGTTTTTT. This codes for CASSYRSLAAGEKLFF.

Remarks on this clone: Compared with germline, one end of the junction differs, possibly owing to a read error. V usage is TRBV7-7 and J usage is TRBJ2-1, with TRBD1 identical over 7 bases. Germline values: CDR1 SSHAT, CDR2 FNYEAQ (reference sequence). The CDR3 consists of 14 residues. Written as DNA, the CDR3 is TGTGCTAGCAGCCCACAGACAGGGAAAAATGAGCAGTTCTTC. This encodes CASSPQTGKNEQFF.

CDR3 loop: CASSESRNEKLFF. The CDR3 DNA sequence: TGTGCCAGCAGTGAATCCAGGAATGAAAAACTGTTTTTT. This chain uses TRBV2 with TRBJ1-4, with D hard to call. There are 13 residues in the CDR3. V lost 2 bases to trimming and J lost 5 bases, with 6 bases between them. The germline CDR1 and CDR2 sequences are SNHLY and FYNNEI.

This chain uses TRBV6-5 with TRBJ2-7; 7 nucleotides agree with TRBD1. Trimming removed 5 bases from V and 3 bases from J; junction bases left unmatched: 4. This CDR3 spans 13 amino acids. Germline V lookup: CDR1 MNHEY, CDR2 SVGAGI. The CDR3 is CASSPTGLYEQYF. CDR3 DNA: TGTGCCAGCAGTCCGACAGGGCTCTACGAGCAGTACTTC.

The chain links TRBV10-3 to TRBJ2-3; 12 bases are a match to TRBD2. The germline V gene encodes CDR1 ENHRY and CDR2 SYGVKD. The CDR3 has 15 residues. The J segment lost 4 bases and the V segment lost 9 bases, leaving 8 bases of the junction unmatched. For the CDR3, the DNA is TGTGCCATAGGATTCCTAGCGGGGGGGGCAGATACGCAGTATTTT. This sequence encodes CAIGFLAGGADTQYF.

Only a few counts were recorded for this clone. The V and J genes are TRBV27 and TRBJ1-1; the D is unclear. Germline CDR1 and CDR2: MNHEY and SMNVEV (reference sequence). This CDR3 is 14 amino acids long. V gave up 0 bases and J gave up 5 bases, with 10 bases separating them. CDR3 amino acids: CASSLSIGRTEAFF. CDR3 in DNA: TGTGCCAGCAGTTTATCGATCGGGAGAACTGAAGCTTTCTTT.

CDR3 nucleotide sequence: TGTGCCAGCAGCTTAGGGACAGGGGCGGGTGGAAACACCATATATTTT. Its translation: CASSLGTGAGGNTIYF. This chain connects TRBV7-2 to TRBJ1-3, with TRBD1 matching over 9 bases. V was pared by 1 base and J by 3 bases, with 4 bases of the junction left unmatched. CDR1 is SGHTA, CDR2 FQGNSA, per germline. The CDR3 length is 16 residues. The full variable domain, rest sourced from reference TRBV7-2 and TRBJ1-3, is GAGVSQSPSNKVTEKGKDVELRCDPISGHTALYWYRQSLGQGLEFLIYFQGNSAPDKSGLPSDRFSAERTGGSVSTLTIQRTQQEDSAVYLCASSLGTGAGGNTIYFGEGSWLTVV.

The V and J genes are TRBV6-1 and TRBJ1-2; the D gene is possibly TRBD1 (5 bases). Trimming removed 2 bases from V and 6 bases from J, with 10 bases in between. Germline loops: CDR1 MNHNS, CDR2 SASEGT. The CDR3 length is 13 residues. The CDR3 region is CASSENQGDGYTF. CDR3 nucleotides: TGTGCCAGCAGTGAAAACCAGGGTGATGGCTACACCTTC.

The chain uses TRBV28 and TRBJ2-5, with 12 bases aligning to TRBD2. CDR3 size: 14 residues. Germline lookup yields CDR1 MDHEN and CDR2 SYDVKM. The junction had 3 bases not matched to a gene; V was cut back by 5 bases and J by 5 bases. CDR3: CASSPSGRGETQYF. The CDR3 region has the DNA TGTGCCAGCAGTCCTAGCGGGAGGGGCGAGACCCAGTACTTC.

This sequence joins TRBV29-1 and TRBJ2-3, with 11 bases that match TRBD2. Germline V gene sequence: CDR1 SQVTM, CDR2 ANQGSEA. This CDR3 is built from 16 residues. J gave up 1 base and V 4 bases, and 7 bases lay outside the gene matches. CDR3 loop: CSVAYLAGGGTDTQYF. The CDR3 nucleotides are TGCAGCGTTGCATACTTAGCGGGAGGGGGCACAGATACGCAGTATTTT.

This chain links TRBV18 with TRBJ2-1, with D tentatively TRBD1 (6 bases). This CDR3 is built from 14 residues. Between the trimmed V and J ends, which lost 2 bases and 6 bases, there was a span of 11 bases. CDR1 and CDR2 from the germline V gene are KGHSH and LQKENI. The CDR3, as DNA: TGTGCCAGCTCACCAATGCTAGGGGGCAATGAGCAGTTCTTC. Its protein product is CASSPMLGGNEQFF.

The CDR3 coding sequence is TGTGCCAGCAGACAGGGGCGGACTGAAGCTTTCTTT. Protein product: CASRQGRTEAFF. V usage is TRBV27 and J usage is TRBJ1-1; 7 nucleotides match TRBD1. The CDR3 length is 12 residues. The junction had 3 bases not matched to a gene; V was cut back by 6 bases and J by 5 bases. Germline CDR1 reads MNHEY; CDR2 reads SMNVEV (reference sequence).